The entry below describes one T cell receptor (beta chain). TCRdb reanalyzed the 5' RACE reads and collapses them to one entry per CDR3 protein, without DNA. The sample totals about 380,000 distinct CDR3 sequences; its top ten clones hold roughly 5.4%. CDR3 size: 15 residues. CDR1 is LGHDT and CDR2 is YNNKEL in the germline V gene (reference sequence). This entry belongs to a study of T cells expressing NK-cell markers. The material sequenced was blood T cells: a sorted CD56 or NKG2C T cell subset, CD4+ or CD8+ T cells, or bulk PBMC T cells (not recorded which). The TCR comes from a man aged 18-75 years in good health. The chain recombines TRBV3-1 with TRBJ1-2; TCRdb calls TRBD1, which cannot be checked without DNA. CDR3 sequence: CASSQDLRQAYGYTF.